This T cell receptor beta chain appears in the sequencing data of a study of OX40 agonist ivuxolimab in advanced cancers. Assay: immunoSEQ multiplex PCR; the TCRdb copy retains only in-frame clones and omits some. This table has about 84,000 clones, around nine tenths appearing once. Material: CD4+ or CD8+ T cells sorted from blood, obtained in a trial of the OX40 agonist ivuxolimab. The receptor comes from an adult with an advanced solid tumor such as melanoma, head and neck, liver or kidney cancer.

CDR3 bases: TGTGCCACCAGCAGAGCAGCGGGAGGAGCGGATGAGCAGTTCTTC. Amino acids: CATSRAAGGADEQFF. The rearrangement uses TRBV15 and TRBJ2-1, with TRBD2 matching 9 bases. Germline V lookup: CDR1 LNHNV, CDR2 YYDKDF (reference sequence). This CDR3 is built from 15 residues. Germline trimming cut 1 base from V and 8 bases from J; bases unmatched to any gene: 6.